The sample holds a few counts of the clone carrying this T cell receptor beta chain. The data were obtained in a study of blood T cell repertoires in COVID-19. Trimming stripped 3 bases from V and 5 bases from J, with 15 bases between. CDR1 and CDR2 from the germline V gene are MNHEY and SVGEGT. The CDR3 runs to 15 residues. The authors' processing: Reference gene primers were amplified, and this amplification served to estimate nucleated cell counts. The method was immunoSEQ multiplex PCR; TCRdb's version includes in-frame clones alone and lacks a portion of them. The DNA gave D and trimming, while V, J and clone size come from that table. Of over 200,000 clones in the sample, roughly 80% were seen once.

The origin of this receptor is a man in his 60s who had recovered from COVID-19. Material for sequencing was PBMCs or T cells enriched from blood (not recorded which). The rearrangement links TRBV6-2 or TRBV6-3 to TRBJ2-3, with D possibly matching TRBD2 (6 bases). DNA of the CDR3: TGTGCCAGCAGTTATGGCGGAGGGGTACAAGATACGCAGTATTTT. Amino acids: CASSYGGGVQDTQYF.